This T cell receptor (beta chain) was sequenced for a study of PD-1 blockade in classical Hodgkin lymphoma. Time point reported: cycle 4 day 1 (C4D1), after more than five weeks of nivolumab. All the patients suffered relapse after autologous stem cell transplantation, and brentuximab vedotin exposure differed. Thawed PBMCs were the source of CD4+ T cells, purified by magnetic negative selection. Patients' outcomes at their best amounted to complete response, partial response or progressive disease. The germline gives CDR1 MNHNS, CDR2 SASEGT. Trimming left V 1 base short and J 7 bases short, with 5 bases between. The CDR3 sequence is 12 residues long. Study conclusions and caveats: Individuals initiating nivolumab under 1 year after ASCT were excluded. Diversity similar to that of newly diagnosed patients was seen at baseline in complete responders. Significantly greater TCR diversity emerged by C4D1 in CD4+ cells but not CD8+ cells.

On this clone itself: Antigen unknown.

Profiling relied on immunoSEQ multiplex PCR, and the TCRdb table lists in-frame clones only, not all of them. The sample holds more than 25,000 clones; roughly 80% are singletons and the top ten take around 0.58%. The source was CD4+ T cells from blood, collected before the fourth cycle of nivolumab. This sequence joins TRBV6-1 and TRBJ2-1; D gene uncertain. The sequence was collected from a human donor with classical Hodgkin lymphoma. The CDR3 spells CASSEGRNEQFF. In DNA form, the CDR3 reads TGTGCCAGCAGTGAAGGGCGGAATGAGCAGTTCTTC.